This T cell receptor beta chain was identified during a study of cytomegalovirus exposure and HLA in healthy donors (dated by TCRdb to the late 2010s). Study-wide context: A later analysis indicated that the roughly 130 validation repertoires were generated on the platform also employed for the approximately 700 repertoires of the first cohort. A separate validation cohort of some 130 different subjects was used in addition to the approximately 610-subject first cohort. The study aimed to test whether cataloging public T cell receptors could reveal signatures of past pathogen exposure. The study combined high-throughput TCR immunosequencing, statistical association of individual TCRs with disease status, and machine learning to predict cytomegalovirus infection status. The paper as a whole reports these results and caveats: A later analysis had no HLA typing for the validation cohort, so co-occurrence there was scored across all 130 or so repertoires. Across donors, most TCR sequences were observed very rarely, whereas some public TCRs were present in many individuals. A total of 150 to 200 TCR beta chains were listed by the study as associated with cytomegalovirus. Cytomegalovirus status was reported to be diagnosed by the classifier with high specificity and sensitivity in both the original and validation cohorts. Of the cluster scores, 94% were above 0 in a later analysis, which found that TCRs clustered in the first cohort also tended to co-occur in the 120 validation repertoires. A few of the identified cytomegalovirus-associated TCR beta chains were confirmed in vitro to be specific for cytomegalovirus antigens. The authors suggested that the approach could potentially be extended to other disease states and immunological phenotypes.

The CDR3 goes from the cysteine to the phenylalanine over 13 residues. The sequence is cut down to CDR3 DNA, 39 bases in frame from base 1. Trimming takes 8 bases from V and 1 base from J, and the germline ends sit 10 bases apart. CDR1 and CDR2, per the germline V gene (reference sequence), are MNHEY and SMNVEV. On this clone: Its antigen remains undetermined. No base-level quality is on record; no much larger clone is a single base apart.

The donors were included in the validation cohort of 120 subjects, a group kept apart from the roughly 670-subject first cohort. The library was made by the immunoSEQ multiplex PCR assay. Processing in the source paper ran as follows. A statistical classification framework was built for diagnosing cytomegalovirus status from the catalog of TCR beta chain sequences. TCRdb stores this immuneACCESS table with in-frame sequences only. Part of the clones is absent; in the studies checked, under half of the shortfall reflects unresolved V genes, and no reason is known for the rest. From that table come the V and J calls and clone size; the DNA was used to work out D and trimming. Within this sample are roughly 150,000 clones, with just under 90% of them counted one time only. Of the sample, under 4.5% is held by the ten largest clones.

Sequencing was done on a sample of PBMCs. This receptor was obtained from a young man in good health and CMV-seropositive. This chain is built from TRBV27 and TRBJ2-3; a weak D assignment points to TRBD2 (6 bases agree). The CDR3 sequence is CASQWRGTDTQYF. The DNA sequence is TGTGCCAGCCAGTGGAGGGGCACAGATACGCAGTATTTT.